This T cell receptor beta chain emerged from a study of brain T cells in children with intractable seizures. The time point: blood from clinic visit 5 months post-surgery; TSC patient then seizure free. Regarding this clone: Its antigen is unknown.

Assay: immunoSEQ multiplex PCR; the TCRdb copy retains only in-frame clones and omits some. The table records a few hundred thousand clones, about 93% of them present only once. Whole-study results and caveats: Patients' HCMV serostatus was unknown; virus specificity rests on CDR3 similarity alone. Clones missing pre-surgery may reflect undersampling of that blood sample.

The receptor comes from a boy less than two years old with tuberous sclerosis and intractable seizures. The sequencing used peripheral blood, collected less than 6 months after surgery.

The DNA for the CDR3 is TGTGCCAGTAGTATCCCTTCGGTGTGGGGCAATCAGCCCCAGCATTTT. Translation: CASSIPSVWGNQPQHF. The chain recombines TRBV19 with TRBJ1-5; D remains unclear. V lost 3 bases to trimming and J lost 2 bases, with 14 bases between them. Germline V gene sequence: CDR1 LNHDA, CDR2 SQIVND (reference sequence). The CDR3 contains 16 residues.